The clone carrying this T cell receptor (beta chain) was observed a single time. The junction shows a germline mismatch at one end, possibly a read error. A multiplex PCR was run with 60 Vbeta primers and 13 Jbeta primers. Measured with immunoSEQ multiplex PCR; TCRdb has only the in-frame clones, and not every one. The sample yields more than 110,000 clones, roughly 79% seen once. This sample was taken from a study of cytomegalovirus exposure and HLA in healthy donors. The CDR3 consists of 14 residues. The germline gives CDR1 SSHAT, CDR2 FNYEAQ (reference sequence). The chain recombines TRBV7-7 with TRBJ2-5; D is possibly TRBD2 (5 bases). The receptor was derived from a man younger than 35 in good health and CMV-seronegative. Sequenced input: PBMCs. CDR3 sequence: CASSILAGQETQYF. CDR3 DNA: TGTGCTAGCAGCATACTCGCGGGTCAAGAGACCCAGTACTTC.